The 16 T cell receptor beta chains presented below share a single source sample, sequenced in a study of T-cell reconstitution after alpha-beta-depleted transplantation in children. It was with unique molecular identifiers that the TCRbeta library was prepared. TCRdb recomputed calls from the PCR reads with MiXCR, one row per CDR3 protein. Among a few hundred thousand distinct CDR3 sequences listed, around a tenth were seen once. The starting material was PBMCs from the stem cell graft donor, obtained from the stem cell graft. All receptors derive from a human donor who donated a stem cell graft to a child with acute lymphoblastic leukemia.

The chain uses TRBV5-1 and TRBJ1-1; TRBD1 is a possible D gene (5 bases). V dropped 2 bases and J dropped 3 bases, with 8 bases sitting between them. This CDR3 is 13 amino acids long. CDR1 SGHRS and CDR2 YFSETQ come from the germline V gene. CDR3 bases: TGCGCCAGCAGCTTATGGGACTACACTGAAGCTTTCTTT. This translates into CASSLWDYTEAFF.

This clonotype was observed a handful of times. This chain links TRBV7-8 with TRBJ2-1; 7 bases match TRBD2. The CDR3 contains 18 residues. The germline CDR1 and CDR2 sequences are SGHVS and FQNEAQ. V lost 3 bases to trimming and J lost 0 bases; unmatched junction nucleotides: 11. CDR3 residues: CASSFLSGRGSSYNEQFF. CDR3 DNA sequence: TGTGCCAGCAGCTTCCTCTCTGGGCGGGGGAGCTCCTACAATGAGCAGTTCTTC.

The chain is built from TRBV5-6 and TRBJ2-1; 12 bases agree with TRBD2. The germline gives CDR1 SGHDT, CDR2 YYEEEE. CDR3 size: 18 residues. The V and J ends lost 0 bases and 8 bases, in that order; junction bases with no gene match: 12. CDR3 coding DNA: TGTGCCAGCAGCTTGGGGCTAGCGGGAGGGCCGGGGGGACATGAGCAGTTCTTC. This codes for CASSLGLAGGPGGHEQFF. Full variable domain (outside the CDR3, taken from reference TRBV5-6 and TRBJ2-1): DAGVTQSPTHLIKTRGQQVTLRCSPKSGHDTVSWYQQALGQGPQFIFQYYEEEERQRGNFPDRFSGHQFPNYSSELNVNALLLGDSALYLCASSLGLAGGPGGHEQFFGPGTRLTVL.

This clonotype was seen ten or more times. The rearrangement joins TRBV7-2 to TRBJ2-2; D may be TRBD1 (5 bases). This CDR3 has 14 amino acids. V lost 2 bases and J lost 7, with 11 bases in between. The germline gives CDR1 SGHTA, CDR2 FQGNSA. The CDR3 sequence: CASSLLRTNGELFF. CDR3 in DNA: TGTGCCAGCAGCTTACTGCGGACAAACGGGGAGCTGTTTTTT.

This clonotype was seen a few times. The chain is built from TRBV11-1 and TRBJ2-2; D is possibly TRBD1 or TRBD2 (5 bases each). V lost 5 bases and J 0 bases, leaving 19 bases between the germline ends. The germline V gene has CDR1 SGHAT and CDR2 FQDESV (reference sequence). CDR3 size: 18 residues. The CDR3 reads CASSPRDPREANTGELFF. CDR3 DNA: TGTGCCAGCAGCCCCCGGGACCCGCGAGAGGCGAACACCGGGGAGCTGTTTTTT.

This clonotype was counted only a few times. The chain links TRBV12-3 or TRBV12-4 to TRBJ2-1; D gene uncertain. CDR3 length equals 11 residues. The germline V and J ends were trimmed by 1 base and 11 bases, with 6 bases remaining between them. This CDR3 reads CASSLGVKQFF. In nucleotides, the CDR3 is TGTGCCAGCAGTTTAGGAGTTAAGCAGTTCTTC.

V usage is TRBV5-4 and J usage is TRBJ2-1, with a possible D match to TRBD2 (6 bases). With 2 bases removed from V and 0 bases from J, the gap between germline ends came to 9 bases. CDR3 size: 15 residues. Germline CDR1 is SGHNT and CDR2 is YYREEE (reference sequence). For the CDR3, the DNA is TGTGCCAGCAGCTTTGGCGGGGACTCCTACAATGAGCAGTTCTTC. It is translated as CASSFGGDSYNEQFF.

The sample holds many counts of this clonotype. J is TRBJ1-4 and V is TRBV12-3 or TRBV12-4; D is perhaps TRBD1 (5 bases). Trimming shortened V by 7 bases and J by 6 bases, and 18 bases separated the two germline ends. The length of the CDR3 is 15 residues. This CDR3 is CASTVAWGIDEKLFF. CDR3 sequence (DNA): TGTGCCAGCACCGTTGCCTGGGGGATTGATGAAAAACTGTTTTTT.

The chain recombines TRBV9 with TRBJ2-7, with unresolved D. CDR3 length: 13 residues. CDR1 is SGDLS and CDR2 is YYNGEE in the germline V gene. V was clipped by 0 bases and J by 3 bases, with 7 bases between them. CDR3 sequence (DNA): TGTGCCAGCAGCGTAGCTATGGGCTACGAGCAGTACTTC. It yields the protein CASSVAMGYEQYF.

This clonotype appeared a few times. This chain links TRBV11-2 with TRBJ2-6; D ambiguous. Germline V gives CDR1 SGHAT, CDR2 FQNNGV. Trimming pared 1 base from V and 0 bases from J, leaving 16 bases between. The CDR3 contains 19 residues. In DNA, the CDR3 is TGTGCCAGCAGCTTAGTTTTACAGTCGGCCATCTCTGGGGCCAACGTCCTGACTTTC. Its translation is CASSLVLQSAISGANVLTF.

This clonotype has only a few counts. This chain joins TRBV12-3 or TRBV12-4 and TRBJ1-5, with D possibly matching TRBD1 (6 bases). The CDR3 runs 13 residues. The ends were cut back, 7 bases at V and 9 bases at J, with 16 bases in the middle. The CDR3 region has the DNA TGTGCCAGCATAACAGGGCCCGGAGGGCCCCAGCATTTT. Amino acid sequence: CASITGPGGPQHF.

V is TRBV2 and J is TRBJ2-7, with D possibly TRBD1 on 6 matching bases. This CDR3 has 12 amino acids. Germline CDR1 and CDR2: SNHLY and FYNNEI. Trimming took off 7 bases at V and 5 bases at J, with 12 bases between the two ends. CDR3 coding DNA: TGTGCCAGCACCCAGGGGAGCGACGAGCAGTACTTC. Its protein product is CASTQGSDEQYF.

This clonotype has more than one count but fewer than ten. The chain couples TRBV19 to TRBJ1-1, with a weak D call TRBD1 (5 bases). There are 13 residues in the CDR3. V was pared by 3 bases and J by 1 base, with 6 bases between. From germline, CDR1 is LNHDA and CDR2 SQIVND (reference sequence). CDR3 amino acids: CASSMGRNTEAFF. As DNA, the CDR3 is TGTGCCAGTAGTATGGGGCGGAACACTGAAGCTTTCTTT.

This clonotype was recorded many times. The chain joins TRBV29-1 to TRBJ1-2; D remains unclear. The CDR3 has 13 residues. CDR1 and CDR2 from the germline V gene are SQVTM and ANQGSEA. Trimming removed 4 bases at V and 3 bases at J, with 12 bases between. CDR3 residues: CSVGLQVDYGYTF. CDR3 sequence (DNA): TGCAGCGTTGGGTTGCAGGTGGACTATGGCTACACCTTC.

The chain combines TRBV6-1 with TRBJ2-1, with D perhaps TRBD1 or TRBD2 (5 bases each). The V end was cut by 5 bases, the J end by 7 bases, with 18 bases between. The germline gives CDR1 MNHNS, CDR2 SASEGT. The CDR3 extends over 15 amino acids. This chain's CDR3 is CASSPKGTRPNEQFF. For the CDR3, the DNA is TGTGCCAGCAGTCCAAAAGGGACCAGACCTAATGAGCAGTTCTTC.

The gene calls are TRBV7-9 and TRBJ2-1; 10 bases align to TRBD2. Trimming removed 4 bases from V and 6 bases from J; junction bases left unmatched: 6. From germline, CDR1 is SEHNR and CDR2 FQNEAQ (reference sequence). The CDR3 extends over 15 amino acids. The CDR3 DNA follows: TGTGCCAGCAGCTCTCTAGCGGGAGAGTCCAATGAGCAGTTCTTC. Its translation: CASSSLAGESNEQFF.